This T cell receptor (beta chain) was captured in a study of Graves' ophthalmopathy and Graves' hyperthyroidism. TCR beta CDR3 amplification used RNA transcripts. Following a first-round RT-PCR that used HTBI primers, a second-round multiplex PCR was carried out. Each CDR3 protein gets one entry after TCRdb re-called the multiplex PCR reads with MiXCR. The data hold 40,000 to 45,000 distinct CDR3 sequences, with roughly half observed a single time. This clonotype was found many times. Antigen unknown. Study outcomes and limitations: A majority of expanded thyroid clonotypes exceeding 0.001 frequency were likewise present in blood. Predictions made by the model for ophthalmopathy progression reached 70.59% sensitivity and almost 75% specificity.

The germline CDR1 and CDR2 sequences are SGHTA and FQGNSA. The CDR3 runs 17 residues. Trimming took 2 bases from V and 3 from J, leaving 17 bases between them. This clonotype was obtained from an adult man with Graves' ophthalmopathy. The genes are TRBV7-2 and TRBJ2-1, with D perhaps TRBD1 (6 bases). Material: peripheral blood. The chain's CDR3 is CASSLYFVGALYNEQFF. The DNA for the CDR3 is TGTGCCAGCAGCTTATATTTTGTGGGGGCACTCTACAATGAGCAGTTCTTC.